Each of the 4 T cell receptor beta chains below was sequenced from the same sample in a study of early T cells in non-severe SARS-CoV-2 infection (dated by TCRdb to the early 2020s). The library was generated by 5' RACE. The sample was run on a NextSeq 500. TCRdb ran its own pipeline on the public reads, namely fastp trimming at Q25 and MiXCR clone calling, and kept in-frame beta chains. Rows matching on CDR3 protein sequence are summarized as one entry with the most common DNA and genes. In this sample the table shows roughly 46,000 distinct CDR3 sequences, around a tenth of which occur a single time. Approximately 5.7% of the sample belongs to the ten largest clones. The sample here was whole blood, taken at baseline. Receptors originate from an adult who was a healthcare worker with PCR-confirmed SARS-CoV-2 infection or an uninfected control (not recorded which).

This clonotype has ten or more counts. The J gene is TRBJ2-5, the V gene TRBV5-4, with TRBD1 as a possible D gene (6 bases). Germline CDR1 and CDR2: SGHNT and YYREEE (reference sequence). V was cut by 0 bases and J by 2 bases, with 11 bases left in between. The CDR3 loop spans 15 amino acids. CDR3 protein: CASSLDGRGQETQYF. CDR3 nucleotide sequence: TGTGCCAGCAGCTTGGATGGAAGGGGGCAAGAGACCCAGTACTTC. Based on the CDR3 plus reference TRBV5-4 and TRBJ2-5, the full variable domain is ETGVTQSPTHLIKTRGQQVTLRCSSQSGHNTVSWYQQALGQGPQFIFQYYREEENGRGNFPPRFSGLQFPNYSSELNVNALELDDSALYLCASSLDGRGQETQYFGPGTRLLVL.

This clonotype appeared a few times. The chain links TRBV19 to TRBJ2-1; 9 bases agree with TRBD2. Germline V gene lookup returns CDR1 LNHDA and CDR2 SQIVND (reference sequence). V shed 0 bases, J shed 9 bases, and the junction held 9 bases outside the gene matches. The length of the CDR3 is 16 residues. CDR3 protein: CASSIDQDSGSREQFF. The CDR3 DNA is TGTGCCAGTAGTATAGATCAGGATAGCGGGAGTCGTGAGCAGTTCTTC.

In this sample, this clonotype turned up a few times. The chain has TRBV7-3 and TRBJ2-3; D unresolved. The length of the CDR3 is 13 residues. In germline, CDR1 is SGHTA, CDR2 FQGTGA. Between the trimmed V and J ends, which lost 7 bases and 1 base, there was a span of 9 bases. The CDR3 protein is CASTPGGTDTQYF. In DNA form, the CDR3 reads TGTGCCAGCACCCCCGGCGGCACAGATACGCAGTATTTT.

This clonotype has a handful of counts. Here the CDR3 reads CASSYGTSSTDTQYF. Written as DNA, the CDR3 is TGTGCCAGCAGCTACGGGACTAGCTCCACAGATACGCAGTATTTT. The chain uses TRBV7-2 and TRBJ2-3; TRBD2 matches 9 bases. Trimming cost V 4 bases and J 2 bases; bases outside gene matches: 4. Germline V gene lookup returns CDR1 SGHTA and CDR2 FQGNSA. The CDR3 is 15 residues long.